The clone carrying this T cell receptor beta chain showed up many times. Its matching antigen is unknown. Here immunoSEQ multiplex PCR was the method, and the copy in TCRdb shows in-frame clones only, minus some. Of around 370,000 clones in the sample, about 88% were seen once. The sample comes from a study of Ad26.COV2.S vaccination and SARS-CoV-2 variants. The overall study: Intramuscular Ad26.COV2.S at 5x10^10 or 1x10^11 viral particles. Study-wide results and limits: Spike-specific responses of CD8+ and CD4+ T cells were reported to display substantial breadth after vaccination. Analyses that measured TCR breadth and depth may have underestimated total T cell responses.

This CDR3 region has 15 residues. With 1 base clipped from V and 3 bases from J, the junction kept 6 bases outside the gene matches. Per the germline V gene, CDR1 is SGHVS and CDR2 is FNYEAQ. Treatment given: around 19 received Ad26.COV2.S at low or high dose, single or two shots; roughly 5 received placebo; per-sample allocation not given. On day 63 after the first injection, vaccine and placebo recipients gave samples. In Boston, an adult donor aged 18-55 years took part. Sequencing was performed on peripheral blood, taken in a trial of Ad26.COV2.S vaccine versus placebo. This rearrangement joins TRBV7-6 to TRBJ2-7; 7 bases line up with TRBD2. The receptor's source is a person between 18 and 65 years old who received the Ad26.COV2.S COVID-19 vaccine or a placebo. The CDR3 coding sequence is TGTGCCAGCAGCTTAGGCGAAGGGAGGGGCTACGAGCAGTACTTC. Translating gives CASSLGEGRGYEQYF.